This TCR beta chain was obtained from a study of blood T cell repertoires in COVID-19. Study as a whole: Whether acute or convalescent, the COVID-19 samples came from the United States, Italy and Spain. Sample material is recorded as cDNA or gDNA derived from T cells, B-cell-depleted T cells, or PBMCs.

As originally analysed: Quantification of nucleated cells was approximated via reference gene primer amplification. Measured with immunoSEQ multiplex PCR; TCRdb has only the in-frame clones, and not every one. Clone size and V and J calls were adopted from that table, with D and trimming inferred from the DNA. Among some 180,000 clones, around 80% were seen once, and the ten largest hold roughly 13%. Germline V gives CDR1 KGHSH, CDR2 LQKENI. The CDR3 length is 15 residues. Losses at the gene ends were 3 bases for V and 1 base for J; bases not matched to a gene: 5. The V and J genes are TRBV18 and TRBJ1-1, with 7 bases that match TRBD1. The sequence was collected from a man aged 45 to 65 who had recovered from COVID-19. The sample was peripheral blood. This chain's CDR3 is CASSPAGTANTEAFF. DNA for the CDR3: TGTGCCAGCTCACCGGCCGGGACAGCGAACACTGAAGCTTTCTTT. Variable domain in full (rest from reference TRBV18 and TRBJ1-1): NAGVMQNPRHLVRRRGQEARLRCSPMKGHSHVYWYRQLPEEGLKFMVYLQKENIIDESGMPKERFSAEFPKEGPSILRIQQVVRGDSAAYFCASSPAGTANTEAFFGQGTRLTVV.